Listed below are T cell receptor beta chains from one sample, sequenced in a study of T cell repertoires in cytomegalovirus infection. TCRdb called the reads again in MiXCR, with one record for every CDR3 protein. The sample lists more than 650,000 distinct CDR3 sequences, less than 40% seen once, with 2.8% in the top ten. Sequencing was carried out using PBMCs. These receptors originate from a human donor in good health (CMV status not recorded). Some clones in this sample may be carry-over from other donors' samples. Both conserved end residues are part of each CDR3. The order of the fields is J gene, clone size, V gene, D gene, CDR3 protein, CDR3 DNA. D genes are given only for firm matches. Size tells how often a clone was seen (once, few, many) or the class of an expanded clone, and some rows leave it out.

>TRBJ2-2|NA|TRBV7-6|NA
CASSFSGTVGELFF
TGTGCCAGCAGCTTTTCCGGGACCGTCGGGGAGCTGTTTTTT
>TRBJ2-1|many|TRBV20-1|TRBD1
CSARYPPGQGSHEQFF
TGCAGTGCTCGGTACCCTCCGGGACAGGGGTCACATGAGCAGTTCTTC
>TRBJ1-1|few|TRBV7-6|NA
CASSPMGLGTEAFF
TGTGCCAGCAGCCCTATGGGGTTAGGCACTGAAGCTTTCTTT
>TRBJ2-1|NA|TRBV6-1|NA
CASSETETGQFF
TGTGCCAGCAGTGAAACCGAGACGGGCCAGTTCTTC
>TRBJ2-5|NA|TRBV11-2|TRBD1
CASSYGRRTGEQETQYF
TGTGCCAGCAGCTACGGGCGCCGGACAGGAGAACAAGAGACCCAGTACTTC
>TRBJ1-1|NA|TRBV12-3/TRBV12-4|NA
CSSSFGGGTEAFF
TGTTCCAGCAGTTTTGGGGGAGGGACTGAAGCTTTCTTT
>TRBJ1-4|NA|TRBV6-6|NA
CASSYSIGGSANEKLFF
TGTGCCAGCAGTTACTCGATCGGAGGTTCGGCTAATGAAAAACTGTTTTTT
>TRBJ2-2|NA|TRBV19|TRBD2
CASSSSRGDHTGELFF
TGTGCCAGTAGCTCCAGCCGGGGGGACCACACCGGGGAGCTGTTTTTT
>TRBJ2-1|NA|TRBV20-1|TRBD2
CSATSRGLAGVSYNEQFF
TGCAGTGCTACCTCGAGGGGACTAGCGGGAGTCTCCTACAATGAGCAGTTCTTC
>TRBJ1-1|NA|TRBV7-3|NA
CASSFLGGEAFF
TGTGCCAGCAGCTTTCTAGGTGGGGAAGCTTTCTTT
>TRBJ1-2|NA|TRBV10-3|NA
CAISELAARGADGYTF
TGTGCCATCAGTGAGTTAGCGGCCAGGGGCGCCGATGGCTACACCTTC